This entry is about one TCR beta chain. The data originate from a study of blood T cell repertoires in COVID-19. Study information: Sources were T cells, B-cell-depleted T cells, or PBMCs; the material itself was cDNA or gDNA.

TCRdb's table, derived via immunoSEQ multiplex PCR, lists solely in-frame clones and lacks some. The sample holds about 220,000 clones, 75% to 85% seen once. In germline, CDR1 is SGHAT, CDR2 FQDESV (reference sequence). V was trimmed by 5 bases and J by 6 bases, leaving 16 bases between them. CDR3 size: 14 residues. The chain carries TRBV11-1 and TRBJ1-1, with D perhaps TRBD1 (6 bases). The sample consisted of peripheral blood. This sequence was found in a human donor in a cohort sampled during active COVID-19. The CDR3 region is CASSPSTGISEAFF. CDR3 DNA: TGTGCCAGCAGCCCAAGTACAGGGATCTCTGAAGCTTTCTTT.